A selection of T cell receptor beta chains follows, all from one sample in a study of T-cell reconstitution after alpha-beta-depleted transplantation in children. A single record per CDR3 protein comes from TCRdb applying MiXCR to the PCR reads. The table records approximately 500,000 distinct CDR3 sequences, about 10% of them present only once. This material consisted of PBMCs, taken before TCRalphabeta/CD19-depleted stem cell transplant. Receptor source: a child aged 2 to 15 with inherited bone marrow failure, due to receive a stem cell transplant. Both conserved end residues are part of each CDR3. The D gene is left open where the match is weak. For some rows the clone size is stated as once, few or many, or as a class when expanded; others skip it.

clone_size	j_call	v_call	d_call	cdr3_nt	cdr3_aa
many	TRBJ2-7	TRBV5-1	-	TGCGCCAGCAGCTTGATCGTGACAAGTGTACCCTACGAGCAGTACTTC	CASSLIVTSVPYEQYF
many	TRBJ2-7	TRBV6-1	TRBD1	TGTGCCAGCAGTCGGGACAGCGCTTACGAGCAGTACTTC	CASSRDSAYEQYF
once	TRBJ2-7	TRBV10-2	TRBD1	TGCGCCGGAAAACCGACAGGGGGCGGTCCGGAGCAGTACTTC	CAGKPTGGGPEQYF
-	TRBJ1-2	TRBV10-3	-	TGTGCCACTTCTCCGATTTCAGACTATGGCTACACCTTC	CATSPISDYGYTF
many	TRBJ1-2	TRBV12-3/TRBV12-4	-	TGTGCCAGCAGCCCCGTCTCGGTTGATGGCTACACCTTC	CASSPVSVDGYTF
many	TRBJ2-7	TRBV27	TRBD1	TGTGCCAGCAGTCTCACCCGGACAGGGGGGCGGTTTTGGCAGTACTTC	CASSLTRTGGRFWQYF
-	TRBJ2-1	TRBV20-1	-	TGCAGTGCTATCTCCGACTCCAGTCGGGACTACAATGAGCAGTTCTTC	CSAISDSSRDYNEQFF
-	TRBJ2-7	TRBV14	TRBD2	TGTGCCAGCAGCCAAGGAGCGGGAGGGCCCTTTCCCGCCTACGAGCAGTACTTC	CASSQGAGGPFPAYEQYF
-	TRBJ1-1	TRBV19	-	TGTGCCAGTAGTATCGGGCTTGGCACGAACACTGAAGCTTTCTTT	CASSIGLGTNTEAFF
many	TRBJ2-3	TRBV12-3/TRBV12-4	TRBD2	TGTGCCAGCAGTTTAGTCGGGGGGAAGGGCCCGTATTTT	CASSLVGGKGPYF
-	TRBJ2-7	TRBV27	-	TGTGCCAGCAGTCCCGGACATATTTTCCTTTACGAGCAGTACTTC	CASSPGHIFLYEQYF
few	TRBJ2-3	TRBV30	-	TGTGCCTGGAGTGTAGCCCCAGATACGCAGTATTTT	CAWSVAPDTQYF
many	TRBJ2-5	TRBV11-2	TRBD1	TGTGCCAGCACCCTCAGACAGGGGCCCCAAGAGACCCAGTACTTC	CASTLRQGPQETQYF
many	TRBJ2-2	TRBV5-1	-	TGCGCCAGCAGCTTGGGAACCTATCGGACCGGGGAGCTGTTTTTT	CASSLGTYRTGELFF
many	TRBJ1-5	TRBV15	-	TGTGCCACCAGCAGGGAGGGGAGTCAGCCCCAGCATTTT	CATSREGSQPQHF
many	TRBJ2-7	TRBV6-1	TRBD2	TGTGCCAGCAGTGAAGCTAGCGGGGCTTCCTACGAGCAGTACTTC	CASSEASGASYEQYF
many	TRBJ2-3	TRBV5-1	TRBD2	TGCGCCAGCAGCGAGGGACTAGCGGGAACTGCAGATACGCAGTATTTT	CASSEGLAGTADTQYF
-	TRBJ2-7	TRBV12-3/TRBV12-4	-	TGTGCCAGCAGTTTCCGCTCCGGTTACGAGCAGTACTTC	CASSFRSGYEQYF
many	TRBJ2-7	TRBV7-9	TRBD1	TGTGCCAGCAGCTCCCACTTCGACAGGGGGGTTTTCTACGAGCAGTACTTC	CASSSHFDRGVFYEQYF
many	TRBJ1-1	TRBV12-3/TRBV12-4	TRBD1	TGTGCCAGCAGTACAACAGGGGGCAACACTGAAGCTTTCTTT	CASSTTGGNTEAFF
many	TRBJ2-7	TRBV12-3/TRBV12-4	-	TGTGCCAGCAGAGGTGCGCAGAGCTCCTACGAGCAGTACTTC	CASRGAQSSYEQYF
many	TRBJ1-3	TRBV24-1	-	TGTGCCACCAGTGCCGGGAGCACCATATATTTT	CATSAGSTIYF
many	TRBJ2-1	TRBV12-5	TRBD1	TGTGCTAGTGGTTTGGGCGACAGGGGCAATGAGCAGTTCTTC	CASGLGDRGNEQFF
-	TRBJ2-2	TRBV12-3/TRBV12-4	-	TGTGCCAGCAGCTACTATGTGGGGAGTGGTCTTCCCGGGGAGCTGTTTTTT	CASSYYVGSGLPGELFF
-	TRBJ2-3	TRBV20-1	-	TGCAGTGCTAGTTACGGGAGCGGCACAGATACGCAGTATTTT	CSASYGSGTDTQYF
many	TRBJ1-4	TRBV4-2	TRBD1	TGTGCCAGCAGCCAAGGTGGACAGGGGACGGAAAAACTGTTTTTT	CASSQGGQGTEKLFF
many	TRBJ1-1	TRBV19	-	TGTGCCAGTAGAATCGGGGTGAAGAACACTGAAGCTTTCTTT	CASRIGVKNTEAFF
few	TRBJ2-3	TRBV18	-	TGTGCCAGCTCACCACTGACAGATATCACAGATACGCAGTATTTT	CASSPLTDITDTQYF
many	TRBJ2-1	TRBV24-1	TRBD2	TGTGCCACCAGTGATTTGCCCGGGGGGAATGAGCAGTTCTTC	CATSDLPGGNEQFF
many	TRBJ1-4	TRBV20-1	-	TGCAGTGCTAGGCAGGAGAATGAAAAACTGTTTTTT	CSARQENEKLFF
many	TRBJ1-1	TRBV4-1	-	TGCGCCAGCAGCCAAGATCACATCTCGAACACTGAAGCTTTCTTT	CASSQDHISNTEAFF
many	TRBJ2-3	TRBV12-3/TRBV12-4	TRBD2	TGTGCCAGCAGTTTTTTTAGCGGGAGGAGCACAGATACGCAGTATTTT	CASSFFSGRSTDTQYF
many	TRBJ2-6	TRBV5-5	-	TGTGCCAGCAGCTTATTAGTGTTTGCTAGCTCTGGGGCCAACGTCCTGACTTTC	CASSLLVFASSGANVLTF
many	TRBJ1-4	TRBV6-5	TRBD1	TGTGCCAGCAGTTACTCGGGACAGGCTAATGAAAAACTGTTTTTT	CASSYSGQANEKLFF
-	TRBJ2-5	TRBV4-3	-	TGCGCCAGCAGCCAAGATCGAATAACGACCCAGTACTTC	CASSQDRITTQYF
many	TRBJ1-4	TRBV28	-	TGTGCCAGCAGAGGAGCGGGCAGGGGCTATGAAAAACTGTTTTTT	CASRGAGRGYEKLFF
many	TRBJ2-2	TRBV7-2	TRBD2	TGTGCCAGCAGACGAATAGCGGGAGATGACGGGGAGCTGTTTTTT	CASRRIAGDDGELFF
few	TRBJ2-4	TRBV7-2	TRBD1	TGTGCCAGCAGTCGACAGGGCAACGCCAAAAACATTCAGTACTTC	CASSRQGNAKNIQYF
many	TRBJ2-1	TRBV20-1	-	TGCAGTTCTCCTATCCCCCGTAAGAGGGCCGAGAATGAGCAGTTCTTC	CSSPIPRKRAENEQFF
many	TRBJ2-1	TRBV18	TRBD2	TGTGCCAGCTCACCTTCCCAGCGGGGGTACAATGAGCAGTTCTTC	CASSPSQRGYNEQFF
many	TRBJ1-1	TRBV7-8	-	TGTGCCAGCAGCCCACAGACATCGAACACTGAAGCTTTCTTT	CASSPQTSNTEAFF
many	TRBJ1-1	TRBV6-5	-	TGTGCCAGCAGTTACGGTCAGGCCACTGAAGCTTTCTTT	CASSYGQATEAFF